A selection of T cell receptor beta chains follows, all from one sample in a study of identifying expanded T cells in peripheral blood. Sequenced by immunoSEQ multiplex PCR; TCRdb stores in-frame clones only, minus some. The sample has about 94,000 clones; 88% are singletons. Sequencing was carried out using blood. These receptors originate from a person aged 18 to 70 in good health. Each CDR3 is given without its conserved first and last residue. Fields, in order: CDR3 protein, V gene, J gene, D gene. The D gene is left open where the match is weak.

CDR3aa: ASSQVSSGRETQY
v_gene: TRBV4-1
j_gene: TRBJ2-5
d_gene: TRBD2

CDR3aa: ASKRGPQATEAF
v_gene: TRBV14
j_gene: TRBJ1-1
d_gene: NA

CDR3aa: ASSVDGFEGFGNTIY
v_gene: TRBV9
j_gene: TRBJ1-3
d_gene: NA

CDR3aa: ASSLVQGGADTQY
v_gene: TRBV7-9
j_gene: TRBJ2-3
d_gene: NA

CDR3aa: ASSVGQSHGYT
v_gene: TRBV9
j_gene: TRBJ1-2
d_gene: NA

CDR3aa: ASSLNLRRSPYNEQF
v_gene: TRBV7-3
j_gene: TRBJ2-1
d_gene: NA

CDR3aa: AVWTGNNQPQH
v_gene: TRBV10-3
j_gene: TRBJ1-5
d_gene: TRBD1

CDR3aa: ASSQGTSGRYTDTQY
v_gene: TRBV4-3
j_gene: TRBJ2-3
d_gene: TRBD2

CDR3aa: ASSAQMNTEAF
v_gene: TRBV19
j_gene: TRBJ1-1
d_gene: NA

CDR3aa: ASKSSYEQY
v_gene: TRBV7-2
j_gene: TRBJ2-7
d_gene: NA

CDR3aa: ASSLTGQVYEQY
v_gene: TRBV5-1
j_gene: TRBJ2-7
d_gene: TRBD1

CDR3aa: AWSLPGQVLYGYT
v_gene: TRBV30
j_gene: TRBJ1-2
d_gene: TRBD1

CDR3aa: ASSPDRDNYGYT
v_gene: TRBV6-5
j_gene: TRBJ1-2
d_gene: NA

CDR3aa: ASSHRLAGSSQETQY
v_gene: TRBV4-2
j_gene: TRBJ2-5
d_gene: TRBD2

CDR3aa: ASSLRTVNSGANVLT
v_gene: TRBV7-9
j_gene: TRBJ2-6
d_gene: NA

CDR3aa: ASSFLVAAYNEQF
v_gene: TRBV14
j_gene: TRBJ2-1
d_gene: NA

CDR3aa: ASSLNRAETQY
v_gene: TRBV7-9
j_gene: TRBJ2-5
d_gene: NA

CDR3aa: ASSLRAGSSYGYT
v_gene: TRBV27
j_gene: TRBJ1-2
d_gene: NA

CDR3aa: SGGPGMNTEAF
v_gene: TRBV29-1
j_gene: TRBJ1-1
d_gene: NA

CDR3aa: ASSTWNEQF
v_gene: TRBV28
j_gene: TRBJ2-1
d_gene: NA

CDR3aa: ASSVRSRGGESDTQY
v_gene: TRBV9
j_gene: TRBJ2-3
d_gene: NA

CDR3aa: ASSLRRGGDRVNTEAF
v_gene: TRBV27
j_gene: TRBJ1-1
d_gene: TRBD1

CDR3aa: ASSLGQGGFQETQY
v_gene: TRBV7-6
j_gene: TRBJ2-5
d_gene: NA

CDR3aa: ASSPRGRLTEAF
v_gene: TRBV7-8
j_gene: TRBJ1-1
d_gene: NA

CDR3aa: ASSIVTQNTEAF
v_gene: TRBV6-1
j_gene: TRBJ1-1
d_gene: NA

CDR3aa: ASSPQAGPMKGYT
v_gene: TRBV18
j_gene: TRBJ1-2
d_gene: NA

CDR3aa: ASSHGQGAYNEQF
v_gene: TRBV4-3
j_gene: TRBJ2-1
d_gene: TRBD1

CDR3aa: ASHLGDRGIYGYT
v_gene: TRBV7-2
j_gene: TRBJ1-2
d_gene: TRBD1

CDR3aa: ASSSVGGDGYT
v_gene: TRBV7-6
j_gene: TRBJ1-2
d_gene: NA

CDR3aa: ASSLGTGGGLSNQPQH
v_gene: TRBV5-5
j_gene: TRBJ1-5
d_gene: TRBD1

CDR3aa: ASSLDRGNPLSEQY
v_gene: TRBV11-1
j_gene: TRBJ2-7
d_gene: NA

CDR3aa: ASSPTPSGEAF
v_gene: TRBV7-3
j_gene: TRBJ1-1
d_gene: NA

CDR3aa: ASSSLTGTSGQTQY
v_gene: TRBV5-1
j_gene: TRBJ2-5
d_gene: TRBD2

CDR3aa: ASSLTSGTANTEAF
v_gene: TRBV18
j_gene: TRBJ1-1
d_gene: TRBD1

CDR3aa: ASSSLAGGLGTDTQY
v_gene: TRBV5-8
j_gene: TRBJ2-3
d_gene: TRBD2

CDR3aa: ASSLAGSSDEKLF
v_gene: TRBV5-1
j_gene: TRBJ1-4
d_gene: NA

CDR3aa: ASGRGQGTGELF
v_gene: TRBV11-2
j_gene: TRBJ2-2
d_gene: NA

CDR3aa: ASSIQESSGNTIY
v_gene: TRBV19
j_gene: TRBJ1-3
d_gene: NA

CDR3aa: ASRGSRSIYEQY
v_gene: TRBV9
j_gene: TRBJ2-7
d_gene: NA

CDR3aa: AWSDHRGMGGELF
v_gene: TRBV30
j_gene: TRBJ2-2
d_gene: TRBD1

CDR3aa: ASSERLGLEAGVETQY
v_gene: TRBV6-1
j_gene: TRBJ2-5
d_gene: NA

CDR3aa: ASRSSVPETQY
v_gene: TRBV6-6
j_gene: TRBJ2-5
d_gene: NA

CDR3aa: ASSPGTGVSNTGELF
v_gene: TRBV5-1
j_gene: TRBJ2-2
d_gene: TRBD1

CDR3aa: AISESAEAF
v_gene: TRBV10-3
j_gene: TRBJ1-1
d_gene: NA

CDR3aa: ASSRGLVSYNEQF
v_gene: TRBV19
j_gene: TRBJ2-1
d_gene: NA

CDR3aa: ASSSDGYEQY
v_gene: TRBV2
j_gene: TRBJ2-7
d_gene: NA

CDR3aa: ASSEVSVNYGYT
v_gene: TRBV2
j_gene: TRBJ1-2
d_gene: NA